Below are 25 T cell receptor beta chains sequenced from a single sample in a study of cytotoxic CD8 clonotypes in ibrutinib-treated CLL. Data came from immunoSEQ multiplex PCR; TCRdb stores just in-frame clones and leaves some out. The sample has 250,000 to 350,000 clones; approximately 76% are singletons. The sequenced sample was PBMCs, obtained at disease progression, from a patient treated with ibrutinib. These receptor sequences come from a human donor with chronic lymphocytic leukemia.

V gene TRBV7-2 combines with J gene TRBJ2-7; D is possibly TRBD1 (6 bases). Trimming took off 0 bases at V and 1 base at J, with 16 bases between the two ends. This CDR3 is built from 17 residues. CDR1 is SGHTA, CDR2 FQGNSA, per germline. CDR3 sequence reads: CASSLAPTGWPSYEQYF. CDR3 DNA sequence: TGTGCCAGCAGCTTAGCCCCCACAGGGTGGCCTTCCTACGAGCAGTACTTC.

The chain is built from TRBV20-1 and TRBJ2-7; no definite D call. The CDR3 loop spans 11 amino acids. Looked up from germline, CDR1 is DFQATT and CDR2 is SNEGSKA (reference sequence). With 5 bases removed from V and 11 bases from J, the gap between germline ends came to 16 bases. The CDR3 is CSAPKALVEYF. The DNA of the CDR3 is TGCAGTGCTCCCAAGGCGTTAGTGGAGTACTTC.

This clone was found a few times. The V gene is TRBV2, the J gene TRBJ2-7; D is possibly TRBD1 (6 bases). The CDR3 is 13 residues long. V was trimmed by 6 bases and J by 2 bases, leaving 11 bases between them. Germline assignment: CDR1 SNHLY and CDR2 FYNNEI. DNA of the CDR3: TGTGCCAGCAGAAAGACAGGCCCCTACGAGCAGTACTTC. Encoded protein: CASRKTGPYEQYF.

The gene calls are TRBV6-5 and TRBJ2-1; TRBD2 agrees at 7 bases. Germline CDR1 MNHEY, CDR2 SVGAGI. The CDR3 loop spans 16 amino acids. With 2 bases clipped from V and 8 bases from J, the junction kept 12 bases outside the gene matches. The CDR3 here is CASSYSWTRRFHEQFF. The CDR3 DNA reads TGTGCCAGCAGTTACAGTTGGACTAGAAGGTTCCATGAGCAGTTCTTC.

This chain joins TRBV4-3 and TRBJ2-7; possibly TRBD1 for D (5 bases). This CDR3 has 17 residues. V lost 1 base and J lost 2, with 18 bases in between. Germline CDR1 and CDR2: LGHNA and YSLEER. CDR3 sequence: CASSQVGVLGQTYEQYF. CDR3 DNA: TGCGCCAGCAGCCAAGTTGGGGTGTTAGGACAAACCTACGAGCAGTACTTC.

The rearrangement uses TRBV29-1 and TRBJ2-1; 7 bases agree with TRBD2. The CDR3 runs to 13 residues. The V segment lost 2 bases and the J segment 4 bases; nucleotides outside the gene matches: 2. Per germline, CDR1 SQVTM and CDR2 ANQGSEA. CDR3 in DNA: TGCAGCGTTGAAAGGACTAGTTACAATGAGCAGTTCTTC. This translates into CSVERTSYNEQFF.

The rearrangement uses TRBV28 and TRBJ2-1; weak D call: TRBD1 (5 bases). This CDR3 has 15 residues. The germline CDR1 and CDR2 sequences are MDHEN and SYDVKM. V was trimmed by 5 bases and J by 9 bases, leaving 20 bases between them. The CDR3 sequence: CASSPSVPGLGEQFF. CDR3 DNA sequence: TGTGCCAGCAGTCCGAGCGTACCAGGGTTGGGTGAGCAGTTCTTC.

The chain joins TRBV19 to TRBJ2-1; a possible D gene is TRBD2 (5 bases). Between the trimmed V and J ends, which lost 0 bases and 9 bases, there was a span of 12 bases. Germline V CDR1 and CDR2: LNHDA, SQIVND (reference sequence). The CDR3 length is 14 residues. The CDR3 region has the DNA TGTGCCAGTAGTATAGATCCCCTAGCTCTTGAGCAGTTCTTC. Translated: CASSIDPLALEQFF. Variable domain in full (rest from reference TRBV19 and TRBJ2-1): DGGITQSPKYLFRKEGQNVTLSCEQNLNHDAMYWYRQDPGQGLRLIYYSQIVNDFQKGDIAEGYSVSREKKESFPLTVTSAQKNPTAFYLCASSIDPLALEQFFGPGTRLTVL.

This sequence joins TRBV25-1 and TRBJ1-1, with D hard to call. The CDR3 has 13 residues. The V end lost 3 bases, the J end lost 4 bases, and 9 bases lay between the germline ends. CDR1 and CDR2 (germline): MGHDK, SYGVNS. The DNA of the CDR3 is TGTGCCAGCAGTGACAGCCCGGCCACTGAAGCTTTCTTT. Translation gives CASSDSPATEAFF.

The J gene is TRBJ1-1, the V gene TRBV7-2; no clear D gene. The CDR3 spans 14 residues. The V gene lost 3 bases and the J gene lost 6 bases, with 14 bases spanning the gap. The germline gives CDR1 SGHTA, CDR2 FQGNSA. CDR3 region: CASSFTWVRSEAFF. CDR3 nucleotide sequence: TGTGCCAGCAGCTTTACCTGGGTCAGGTCTGAAGCTTTCTTT.

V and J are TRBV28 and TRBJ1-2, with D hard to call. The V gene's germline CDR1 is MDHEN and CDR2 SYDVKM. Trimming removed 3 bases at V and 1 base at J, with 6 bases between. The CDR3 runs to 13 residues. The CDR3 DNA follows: TGTGCCAGCAGTTTGAGGGATAACTATGGCTACACCTTC. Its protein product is CASSLRDNYGYTF.

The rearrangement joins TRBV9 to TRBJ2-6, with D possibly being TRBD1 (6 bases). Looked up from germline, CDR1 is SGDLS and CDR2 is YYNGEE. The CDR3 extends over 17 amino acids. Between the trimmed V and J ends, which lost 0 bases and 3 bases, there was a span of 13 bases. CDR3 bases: TGTGCCAGCAGCGTAGCATCAGGGGCTGGTGGGGCCAACGTCCTGACTTTC. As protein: CASSVASGAGGANVLTF.

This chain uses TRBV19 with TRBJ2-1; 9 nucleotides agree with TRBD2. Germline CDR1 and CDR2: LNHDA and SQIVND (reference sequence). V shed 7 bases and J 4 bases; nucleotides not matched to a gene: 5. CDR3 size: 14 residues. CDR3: CASTAGGPYNEQFF. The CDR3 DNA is TGTGCCAGTACCGCGGGGGGGCCGTACAATGAGCAGTTCTTC.

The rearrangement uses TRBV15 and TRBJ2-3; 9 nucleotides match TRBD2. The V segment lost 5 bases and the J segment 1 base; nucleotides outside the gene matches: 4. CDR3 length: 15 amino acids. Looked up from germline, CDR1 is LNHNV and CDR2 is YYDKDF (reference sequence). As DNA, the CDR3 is TGTGCCACCAGCGGTAGCGGGGGAGGCACAGATACGCAGTATTTT. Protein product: CATSGSGGGTDTQYF.

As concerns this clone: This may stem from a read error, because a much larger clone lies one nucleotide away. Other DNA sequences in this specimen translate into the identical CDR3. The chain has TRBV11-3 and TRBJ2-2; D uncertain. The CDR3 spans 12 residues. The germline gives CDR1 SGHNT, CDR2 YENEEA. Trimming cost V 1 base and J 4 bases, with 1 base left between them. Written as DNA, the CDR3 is TGTGCCAGCAGCTTAGTCACCGGGGAGCTGTTTTTT. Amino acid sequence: CASSLVTGELFF.

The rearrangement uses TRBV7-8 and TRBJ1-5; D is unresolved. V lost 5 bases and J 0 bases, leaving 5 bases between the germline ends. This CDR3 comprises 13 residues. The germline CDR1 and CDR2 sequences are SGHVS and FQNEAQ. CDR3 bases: TGTGCCAGCAGCCTTCGTAGCAATCAGCCCCAGCATTTT. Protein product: CASSLRSNQPQHF.

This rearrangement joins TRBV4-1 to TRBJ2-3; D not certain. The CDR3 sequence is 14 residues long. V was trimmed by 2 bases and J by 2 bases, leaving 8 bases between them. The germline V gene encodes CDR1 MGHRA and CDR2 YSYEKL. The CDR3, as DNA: TGCGCCAGCAGCCAAAGGGTCCCCACAGATACGCAGTATTTT. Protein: CASSQRVPTDTQYF.

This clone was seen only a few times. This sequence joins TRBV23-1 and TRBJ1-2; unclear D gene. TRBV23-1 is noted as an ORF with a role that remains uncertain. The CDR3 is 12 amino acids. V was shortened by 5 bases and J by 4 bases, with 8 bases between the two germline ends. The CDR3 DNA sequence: TGCGCCAGCAGTGGGCTTTTCTATGGCTACACCTTC. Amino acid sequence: CASSGLFYGYTF.

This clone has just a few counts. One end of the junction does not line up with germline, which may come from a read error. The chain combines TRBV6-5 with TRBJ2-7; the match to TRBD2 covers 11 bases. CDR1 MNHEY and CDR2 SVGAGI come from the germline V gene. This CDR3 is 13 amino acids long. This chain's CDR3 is CASSAGTSGRPDF. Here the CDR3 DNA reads TGTGCCAGCAGTGCCGGGACTAGCGGCCGCCCGGACTTC.

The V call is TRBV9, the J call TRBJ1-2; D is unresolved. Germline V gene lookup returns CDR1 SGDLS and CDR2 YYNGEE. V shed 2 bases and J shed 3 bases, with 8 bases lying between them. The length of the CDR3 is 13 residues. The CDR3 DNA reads TGTGCCAGCAGCGTCGACCGAGACTATGGCTACACCTTC. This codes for CASSVDRDYGYTF.

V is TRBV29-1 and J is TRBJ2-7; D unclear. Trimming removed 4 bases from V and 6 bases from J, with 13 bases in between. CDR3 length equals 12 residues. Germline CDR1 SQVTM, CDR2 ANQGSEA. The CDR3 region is CSVVTLPGEQYF. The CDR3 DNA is TGCAGCGTTGTGACACTGCCAGGCGAGCAGTACTTC.

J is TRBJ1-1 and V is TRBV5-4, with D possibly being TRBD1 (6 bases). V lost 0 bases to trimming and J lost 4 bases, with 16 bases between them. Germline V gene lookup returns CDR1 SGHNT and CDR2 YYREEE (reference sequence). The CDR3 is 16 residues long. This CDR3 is CASSLGYREGGTEAFF. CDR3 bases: TGTGCCAGCAGCTTGGGTTACCGGGAAGGGGGCACTGAAGCTTTCTTT.

CDR3 protein: CSVITGEGYEQYF. The CDR3 bases are TGCAGCGTTATAACAGGGGAGGGATACGAGCAGTACTTC. This sequence joins TRBV29-1 and TRBJ2-7; D tentatively fits TRBD1 or TRBD2 (7 bases each). Trimming cost V 5 bases and J 4 bases, with 15 bases left between them. The CDR3 has 13 residues. Germline V gene lookup returns CDR1 SQVTM and CDR2 ANQGSEA.

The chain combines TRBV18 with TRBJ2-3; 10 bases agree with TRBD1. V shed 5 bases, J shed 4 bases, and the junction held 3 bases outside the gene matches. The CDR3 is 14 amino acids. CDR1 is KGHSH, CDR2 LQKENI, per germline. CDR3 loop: CASSGQGGPDTQYF. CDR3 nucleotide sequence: TGTGCCAGCTCAGGACAGGGGGGCCCAGATACGCAGTATTTT.

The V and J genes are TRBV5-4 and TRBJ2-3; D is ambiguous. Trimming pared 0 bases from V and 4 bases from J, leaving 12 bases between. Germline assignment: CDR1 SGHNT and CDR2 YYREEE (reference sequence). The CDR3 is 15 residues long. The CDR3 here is CASSLVTASADTQYF. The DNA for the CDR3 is TGTGCCAGCAGCTTGGTAACAGCGTCCGCAGATACGCAGTATTTT.